This T cell receptor beta chain comes out of a study of T-cell reconstitution after alpha-beta-depleted transplantation in children. Preparation of the TCRbeta library used unique molecular identifiers. TCRdb independently ran MiXCR on the PCR reads; one entry per CDR3 protein. The sample has 600,000 to 700,000 distinct CDR3 sequences, about an eighth seen once. Trimming removed 5 bases from V and 1 base from J, with 13 bases in between. In germline, CDR1 is SGHDT, CDR2 YYEEEE. CDR3 length: 14 amino acids. Here the sequenced sample was PBMCs, taken before TCRalphabeta/CD19-depleted stem cell transplant. This clonotype was sampled from a girl aged 2 to 9 with congenital amegakaryocytic thrombocytopenia, due to receive a stem cell transplant. The chain combines TRBV5-6 with TRBJ2-7; D is possibly TRBD2 (5 bases). The CDR3 spells CASRGEAHSYEQYF. The DNA for the CDR3 is TGTGCCAGCAGGGGAGAGGCTCATTCCTACGAGCAGTACTTC.